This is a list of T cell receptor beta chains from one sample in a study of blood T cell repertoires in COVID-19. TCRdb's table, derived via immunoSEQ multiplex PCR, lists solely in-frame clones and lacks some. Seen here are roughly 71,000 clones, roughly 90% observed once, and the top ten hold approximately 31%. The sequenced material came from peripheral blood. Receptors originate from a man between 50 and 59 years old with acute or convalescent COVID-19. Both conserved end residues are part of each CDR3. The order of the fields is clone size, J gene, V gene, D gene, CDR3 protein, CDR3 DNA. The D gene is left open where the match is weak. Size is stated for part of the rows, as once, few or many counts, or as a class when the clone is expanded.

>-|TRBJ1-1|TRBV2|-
CASSEYGTTEAFF
TGTGCCAGCAGTGAATACGGTACCACTGAAGCTTTCTTT
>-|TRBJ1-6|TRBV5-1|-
CASSLEGAGNSPLHF
TGCGCCAGCAGCTTGGAAGGGGCAGGGAATTCACCCCTCCACTTT
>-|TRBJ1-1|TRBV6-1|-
CASSELGAEAFF
TGTGCCAGCAGTGAATTGGGGGCAGAAGCTTTCTTT
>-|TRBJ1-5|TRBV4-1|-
CASSQVGRQPFQPQHF
TGCGCCAGCAGCCAAGTCGGACGACAGCCCTTTCAGCCCCAGCATTTT
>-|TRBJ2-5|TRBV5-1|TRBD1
CASSLMGDREQETQYF
TGCGCCAGCAGCCTCATGGGGGACAGGGAACAAGAGACCCAGTACTTC
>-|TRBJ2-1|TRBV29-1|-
CSVLRDNEQFF
TGCAGCGTTCTGAGAGACAATGAGCAGTTCTTC
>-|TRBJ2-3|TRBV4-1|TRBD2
CASSQVLAGNTDTQYF
TGCGCCAGCAGCCAAGTACTAGCGGGGAACACAGATACGCAGTATTTT
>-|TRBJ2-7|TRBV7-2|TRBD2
CASGRASYEQYF
TGTGCTAGCGGGAGGGCTTCCTACGAGCAGTACTTC
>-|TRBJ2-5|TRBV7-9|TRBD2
CASSDTSGGPLETQYF
TGTGCCAGCAGCGACACTAGCGGGGGGCCATTGGAGACCCAGTACTTC
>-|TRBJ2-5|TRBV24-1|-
CATSDSQTGETQYF
TGTGCCACCAGTGATTCTCAGACGGGAGAGACCCAGTACTTC
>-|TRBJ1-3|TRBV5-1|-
CASSDPPNRENTIYF
TGCGCCAGCAGCGACCCCCCGAACAGGGAAAACACCATATATTTT
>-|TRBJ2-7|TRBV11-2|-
CASSPSRVRRYEQYF
TGTGCCAGCAGCCCCTCGAGGGTTCGGCGTTACGAGCAGTACTTC
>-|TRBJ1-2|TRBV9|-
CASSVVASYGYTF
TGTGCCAGCAGCGTAGTAGCCAGCTATGGCTACACCTTC
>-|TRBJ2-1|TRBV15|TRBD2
CATRALGRGVRYNEQFF
TGTGCCACCAGGGCTCTTGGGCGGGGGGTCCGGTACAATGAGCAGTTCTTC
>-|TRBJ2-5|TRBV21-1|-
CASSGTPQETQYF
TGTGCCAGCTCCGGGACACCCCAAGAGACCCAGTACTTC
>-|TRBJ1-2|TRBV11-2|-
CASSLAGQKYGYTF
TGTGCCAGCAGCTTAGCCGGACAGAAATATGGCTACACCTTC
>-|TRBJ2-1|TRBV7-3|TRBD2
CASSLTELAGVFNEQFF
TGTGCCAGCAGCTTAACTGAGCTAGCGGGGGTTTTCAATGAGCAGTTCTTC
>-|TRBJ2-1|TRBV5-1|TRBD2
CASSWGLAGSSYNEQFF
TGCGCCAGCAGCTGGGGTTTAGCGGGGAGCTCCTACAATGAGCAGTTCTTC
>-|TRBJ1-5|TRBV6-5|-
CASSNFNQPQHF
TGTGCCAGCAGCAATTTCAATCAGCCCCAGCATTTT
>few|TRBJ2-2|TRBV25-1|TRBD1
CASTGQGNAGELFF
TGTGCCAGCACGGGACAGGGTAACGCCGGGGAGCTGTTTTTT
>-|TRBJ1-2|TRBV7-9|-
CASSATGPGGYTF
TGTGCCAGCAGCGCTACAGGGCCTGGCGGCTACACCTTC
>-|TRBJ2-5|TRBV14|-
CASSPGIPEGAQYF
TGTGCCAGCAGCCCCGGGATCCCCGAGGGGGCCCAGTACTTC
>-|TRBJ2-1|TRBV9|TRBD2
CASSAQGRGGYNEQFF
TGTGCCAGCAGCGCTCAGGGGCGGGGGGGCTACAATGAGCAGTTCTTC
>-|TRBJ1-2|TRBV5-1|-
CASSFFRDDGYTF
TGCGCCAGCAGCTTTTTCAGGGATGATGGCTACACCTTC
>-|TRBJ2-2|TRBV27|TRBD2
CASSRTSGVTGELFF
TGTGCCAGCAGTAGGACTAGCGGAGTTACCGGGGAGCTGTTTTTT
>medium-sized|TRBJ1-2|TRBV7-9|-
CASSFTVDGYTF
TGTGCCAGCAGCTTTACAGTGGATGGCTACACCTTC
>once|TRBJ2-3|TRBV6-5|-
CASSYSGADTQYF
TGTGCCAGCAGTTACTCAGGGGCAGATACGCAGTATTTT
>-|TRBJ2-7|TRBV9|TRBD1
CASSPRDRGGNNEQYF
TGTGCCAGCAGCCCCCGGGACAGGGGCGGCAACAACGAGCAGTACTTC
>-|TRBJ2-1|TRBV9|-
CASSVGALNNEQFF
TGTGCCAGCAGCGTAGGTGCCCTAAACAATGAGCAGTTCTTC
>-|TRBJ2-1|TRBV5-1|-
CASSLVGRGADEQFF
TGCGCCAGCAGCTTGGTAGGCAGGGGTGCGGATGAGCAGTTCTTC
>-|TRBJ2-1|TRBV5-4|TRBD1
CASSKPQGDEQFF
TGTGCCAGCAGCAAACCGCAGGGGGATGAGCAGTTCTTC
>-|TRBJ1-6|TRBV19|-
CASSIVGGGNSPLHF
TGTGCCAGTAGTATAGTTGGCGGAGGAAATTCACCCCTCCACTTT